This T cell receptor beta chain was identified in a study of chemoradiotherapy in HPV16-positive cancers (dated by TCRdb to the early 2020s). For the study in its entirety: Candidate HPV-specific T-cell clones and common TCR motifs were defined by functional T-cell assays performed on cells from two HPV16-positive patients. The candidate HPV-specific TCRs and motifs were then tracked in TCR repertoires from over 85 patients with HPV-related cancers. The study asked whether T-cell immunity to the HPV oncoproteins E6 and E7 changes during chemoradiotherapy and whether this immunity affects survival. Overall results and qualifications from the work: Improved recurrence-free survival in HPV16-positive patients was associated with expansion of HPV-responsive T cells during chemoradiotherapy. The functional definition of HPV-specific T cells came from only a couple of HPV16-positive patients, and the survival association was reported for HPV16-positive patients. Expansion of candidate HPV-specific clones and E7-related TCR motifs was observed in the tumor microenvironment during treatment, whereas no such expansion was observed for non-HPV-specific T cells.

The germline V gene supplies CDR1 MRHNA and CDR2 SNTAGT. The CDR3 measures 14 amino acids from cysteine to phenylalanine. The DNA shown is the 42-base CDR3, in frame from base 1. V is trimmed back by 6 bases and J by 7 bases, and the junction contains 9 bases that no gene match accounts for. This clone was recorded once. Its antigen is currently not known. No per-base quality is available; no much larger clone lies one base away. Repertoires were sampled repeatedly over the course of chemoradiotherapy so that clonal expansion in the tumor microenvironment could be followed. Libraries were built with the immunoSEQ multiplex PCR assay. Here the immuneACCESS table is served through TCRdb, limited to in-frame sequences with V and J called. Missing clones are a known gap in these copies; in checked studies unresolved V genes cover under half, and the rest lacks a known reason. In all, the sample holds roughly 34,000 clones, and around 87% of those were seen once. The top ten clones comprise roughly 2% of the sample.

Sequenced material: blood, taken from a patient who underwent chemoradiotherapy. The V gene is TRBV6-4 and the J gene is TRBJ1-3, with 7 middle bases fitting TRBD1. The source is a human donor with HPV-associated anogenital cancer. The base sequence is TGTGCCAGCAGAATGACAGGGTGGAGCAACACCATATATTTT. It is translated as CASRMTGWSNTIYF.